One sample yielded the 24 T cell receptor beta chains listed below, sequenced in a study of shared clonotypes between healthy human individuals. Produced via immunoSEQ multiplex PCR; TCRdb's table is partial and in-frame only. The sample lists roughly 2.6 million clones; approximately 94% were seen once. Source material: naive CD4+ T cells sorted from blood. Noted subset: CD45RA+ positively selected. These receptors originate from a man between 18 and 29 years old in good health.

The V and J genes are TRBV6-6 and TRBJ1-6; the D gene is possibly TRBD1 (5 bases). Germline-derived CDR1 and CDR2 are MNHNY and SVGAGI (reference sequence). V shed 4 bases and J shed 7 bases, with 14 bases lying between them. There are 15 residues in the CDR3. The CDR3 nucleotides are TGTGCCAGCAGTTCCCTACAAGGGGTCAATTCACCCCTCCACTTT. Its translation: CASSSLQGVNSPLHF.

V is TRBV11-2 and J is TRBJ2-7; 11 bases are shared with TRBD1. Trimming cost V 7 bases and J 4 bases; bases outside gene matches: 12. This CDR3 has 16 amino acids. Germline CDR1 SGHAT, CDR2 FQNNGV. For the CDR3, the DNA is TGTGCCAGCACTTTGACGGGGGGACAGGGGGTTTACGAGCAGTACTTC. This gives the protein CASTLTGGQGVYEQYF.

The genes are TRBV6-5 and TRBJ1-4, with 7 bases that match TRBD1. The V gene's germline CDR1 is MNHEY and CDR2 SVGAGI. The V and J ends lost 7 bases and 4 bases, in that order; junction bases with no gene match: 9. The CDR3 spans 15 residues. The CDR3 loop reads CASTYGAGGNEKLFF. The DNA of the CDR3 is TGTGCCAGCACCTACGGGGCAGGGGGTAATGAAAAACTGTTTTTT.

This chain connects TRBV7-8 to TRBJ2-5; TRBD2 might be the D (5 bases). From germline, CDR1 is SGHVS and CDR2 FQNEAQ. The V end lost 1 base, the J end lost 4 bases, and 7 bases lay between the germline ends. The CDR3 is 13 residues long. The CDR3 spells CASSLGRGETQYF. DNA for the CDR3: TGTGCCAGCAGCTTAGGCCGGGGAGAGACCCAGTACTTC.

This chain connects TRBV6-4 to TRBJ2-7; 7 bases are shared with TRBD2. The length of the CDR3 is 14 residues. The ends lost 4 bases at V and 5 bases at J; junction bases unmatched: 8. Germline V gives CDR1 MRHNA, CDR2 SNTAGT. The CDR3 protein is CASSGEGAANEQYF. The CDR3 DNA follows: TGTGCCAGCAGTGGGGAGGGAGCGGCAAACGAGCAGTACTTC.

The chain carries TRBV11-2 and TRBJ1-4; D is undetermined. The germline CDR1 and CDR2 sequences are SGHAT and FQNNGV. The ends were cut back, 6 bases at V and 3 bases at J, with 14 bases in the middle. The CDR3 contains 15 residues. The CDR3 region is CASSSGKYPNEKLFF. CDR3 DNA: TGTGCCAGCAGTTCGGGAAAGTATCCTAATGAAAAACTGTTTTTT.

CDR3 sequence reads: CASSLYPGQGTYEQYF. In DNA, the CDR3 is TGCGCCAGCAGCTTGTATCCGGGACAGGGCACCTACGAGCAGTACTTC. V gene TRBV5-1 combines with J gene TRBJ2-7; 9 bases line up with TRBD1. The CDR3 runs to 16 residues. The V segment lost 1 base and the J segment 2 bases; nucleotides outside the gene matches: 7. Germline V gene data show CDR1 as SGHRS and CDR2 as YFSETQ.

This chain links TRBV10-1 with TRBJ1-3, with D possibly being TRBD1 (6 bases). Per the germline V gene, CDR1 is WNHNN and CDR2 is SYGVQD (reference sequence). V lost 7 bases to trimming and J lost 2 bases, with 15 bases between them. The length of the CDR3 is 15 residues. CDR3: CASTPGGSAGNTIYF. The CDR3 coding sequence is TGCGCCAGCACCCCTGGGGGCTCGGCTGGAAACACCATATATTTT.

The CDR3 nucleotides are TGCGCCAGCAGCTTGGCGGGGCAGGGTTTCAGCGGGGAGCTGTTTTTT. It yields the protein CASSLAGQGFSGELFF. This chain links TRBV5-1 with TRBJ2-2; possibly TRBD1 or TRBD2 for D (5 bases each). Trimming shortened V by 0 bases and J by 7 bases, and 16 bases separated the two germline ends. Germline assignment: CDR1 SGHRS and CDR2 YFSETQ. CDR3 length: 16 residues.

The CDR3 DNA reads as TGTGCCAGTAGTATAGAGAGCGGGGTTTCCTACAATGAGCAGTTCTTC. Translation: CASSIESGVSYNEQFF. J is TRBJ2-1 and V is TRBV19, with 7 bases identical to TRBD2. Losses at the gene ends were 0 bases for V and 1 base for J; bases not matched to a gene: 3. The CDR3 covers 16 residues. CDR1 is LNHDA, CDR2 SQIVND, per germline (reference sequence). Drawing the rest from reference TRBV19 and TRBJ2-1, the complete variable domain is DGGITQSPKYLFRKEGQNVTLSCEQNLNHDAMYWYRQDPGQGLRLIYYSQIVNDFQKGDIAEGYSVSREKKESFPLTVTSAQKNPTAFYLCASSIESGVSYNEQFFGPGTRLTVL.

J is TRBJ2-5 and V is TRBV5-1; 10 nucleotides line up with TRBD1. Unmatched junction bases numbered 8, after V lost 7 bases and J lost 5 bases. The length of the CDR3 is 14 residues. Germline-derived CDR1 and CDR2 are SGHRS and YFSETQ. The CDR3 spells CASAGTGVWETQYF. CDR3 coding DNA: TGCGCCAGCGCCGGGACAGGGGTTTGGGAGACCCAGTACTTC.

The CDR3 reads CASRRYGYTF. DNA for the CDR3: TGTGCCAGCAGGAGATATGGCTACACCTTC. The chain recombines TRBV6-5 with TRBJ1-2; D ambiguous. V was shortened by 6 bases and J by 5 bases, with 4 bases between the two germline ends. Germline V gene lookup returns CDR1 MNHEY and CDR2 SVGAGI. This CDR3 has 10 amino acids.

V and J are TRBV7-6 and TRBJ2-2; D call uncertain. Trimming removed 0 bases at V and 1 base at J, with 6 bases between. The germline V gene encodes CDR1 SGHVS and CDR2 FNYEAQ. The CDR3 is 15 amino acids. In DNA, the CDR3 is TGTGCCAGCAGCTTAGCGCAGCAGAACACCGGGGAGCTGTTTTTT. Translation: CASSLAQQNTGELFF.

The chain couples TRBV6-5 to TRBJ1-2; TRBD1 matches 10 bases. This CDR3 spans 14 amino acids. V dropped 4 bases and J dropped 6; count of bases not matched to a gene: 5. The germline V gene encodes CDR1 MNHEY and CDR2 SVGAGI. Written as DNA, the CDR3 is TGTGCCAGCAGTTCGACGGACAGGGGGGATGGCTACACCTTC. Protein: CASSSTDRGDGYTF.

The rearrangement joins TRBV18 to TRBJ2-7; no firm D call. The CDR3 is made up of 13 amino acids. Germline V gene lookup returns CDR1 KGHSH and CDR2 LQKENI. V gave up 0 bases and J gave up 0 bases, with 3 bases separating them. The DNA of the CDR3 is TGTGCCAGCTCACCACCCCACTCCTACGAGCAGTACTTC. As protein: CASSPPHSYEQYF.

The V and J genes are TRBV4-1 and TRBJ2-2; 7 nucleotides align to TRBD1. V was clipped by 2 bases and J by 4 bases; unmatched bases: 7. Germline V gene data show CDR1 as MGHRA and CDR2 as YSYEKL. CDR3 length equals 16 residues. This chain's CDR3 is CASSQNAHRGTGELFF. CDR3 DNA sequence: TGCGCCAGCAGCCAAAATGCCCACAGGGGCACCGGGGAGCTGTTTTTT.

This clone was detected once. The genes are TRBV21-1 and TRBJ2-3; no DNA check was done on the table's D call, TRBD1. TRBV21-1 is termed a pseudogene. CDR3 length: 16 residues. The CDR3 nucleotides read TGTGCCAGCAGCAAACGTAGGGGCCCTAGCACAGATACGCAGTATTTT. Amino acid sequence: CASSKRRGPSTDTQYF.

The chain couples TRBV9 to TRBJ2-4; D is perhaps TRBD1 or TRBD2 (5 bases each). The germline gives CDR1 SGDLS, CDR2 YYNGEE. V dropped 3 bases and J dropped 5 bases, with 9 bases sitting between them. This CDR3 spans 13 amino acids. CDR3 in amino acids: CASSGGTQNIQYF. CDR3 DNA: TGTGCCAGCAGCGGAGGGACGCAAAACATTCAGTACTTC. Drawing the rest from reference TRBV9 and TRBJ2-4, the complete variable domain is DSGVTQTPKHLITATGQRVTLRCSPRSGDLSVYWYQQSLDQGLQFLIQYYNGEERAKGNILERFSAQQFPDLHSELNLSSLELGDSALYFCASSGGTQNIQYFGAGTRLSVL.

About this clone: This CDR3 is also generated by other DNA sequences in the sample. For the CDR3, the DNA is TGTGCCAGCAGCTTTTCTGACACCGGGGAGCTGTTTTTT. It translates to CASSFSDTGELFF. The chain is built from TRBV11-2 and TRBJ2-2; unclear D gene. There are 13 residues in the CDR3. V lost 3 bases and J 3 bases, leaving 5 bases between the germline ends. Germline loops: CDR1 SGHAT, CDR2 FQNNGV.

The gene calls are TRBV11-2 and TRBJ2-1; TRBD2 matches 14 bases. The germline V gene has CDR1 SGHAT and CDR2 FQNNGV. The CDR3 is made up of 15 amino acids. The V and J ends lost 5 bases and 7 bases, in that order; junction bases with no gene match: 4. The CDR3 loop is CASSRGLAGENEQFF. The CDR3, as DNA: TGTGCCAGCAGCAGGGGACTAGCGGGGGAAAATGAGCAGTTCTTC.

The rearrangement joins TRBV19 to TRBJ1-2, with 9 bases that match TRBD1. Germline V gene sequence: CDR1 LNHDA, CDR2 SQIVND (reference sequence). The CDR3 length is 15 residues. With V trimmed by 5 bases and J by 7 bases, 11 bases remained unmatched. DNA of the CDR3: TGTGCCAGTAGTCACCAAGCGGACAGGGGTGGTGGCTACACCTTC. Translating gives CASSHQADRGGGYTF.

In the case of this clone: This sample includes further DNA sequences coding for the same CDR3. The V call is TRBV5-4, the J call TRBJ2-7; D is unresolved. The CDR3 is made up of 12 amino acids. Germline V CDR1 and CDR2: SGHNT, YYREEE (reference sequence). V was cut by 0 bases and J by 3 bases, with 4 bases left in between. The CDR3 sequence is CASSLDNYEQYF. Written as DNA, the CDR3 is TGTGCCAGCAGCTTGGATAACTACGAGCAGTACTTC.

V and J are TRBV27 and TRBJ1-5; D gene unclear. Germline V gives CDR1 MNHEY, CDR2 SMNVEV (reference sequence). The CDR3 totals 13 residues. The V end was cut by 3 bases, the J end by 6 bases, with 9 bases between. The DNA for the CDR3 is TGTGCCAGCAGTTTCAGTCCTGGTCAGCCCCAGCATTTT. Protein product: CASSFSPGQPQHF.

The table lists this clone with a few counts. The V call is TRBV29-1, the J call TRBJ2-3, with 9 nucleotides matching TRBD2. The CDR3 runs to 14 residues. Germline loops: CDR1 SQVTM, CDR2 ANQGSEA. Trimming took 5 bases from V and 1 from J; bases not matched to a gene: 4. CDR3 in amino acids: CSVIGGGGTDTQYF. The CDR3 DNA follows: TGCAGCGTTATTGGCGGGGGGGGCACAGATACGCAGTATTTT.